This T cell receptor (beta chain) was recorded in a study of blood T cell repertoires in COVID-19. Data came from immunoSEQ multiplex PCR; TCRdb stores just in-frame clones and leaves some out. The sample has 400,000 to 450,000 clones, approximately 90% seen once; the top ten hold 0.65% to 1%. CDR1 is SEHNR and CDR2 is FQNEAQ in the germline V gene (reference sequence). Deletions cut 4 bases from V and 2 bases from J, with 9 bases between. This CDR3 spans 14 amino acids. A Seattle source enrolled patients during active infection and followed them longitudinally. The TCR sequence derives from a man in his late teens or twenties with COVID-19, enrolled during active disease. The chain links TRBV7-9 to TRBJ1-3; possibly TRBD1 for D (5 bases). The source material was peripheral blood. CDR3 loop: CASSSAGTGNTIYF. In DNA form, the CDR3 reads TGTGCCAGCAGCTCGGCAGGGACTGGAAACACCATATATTTT.